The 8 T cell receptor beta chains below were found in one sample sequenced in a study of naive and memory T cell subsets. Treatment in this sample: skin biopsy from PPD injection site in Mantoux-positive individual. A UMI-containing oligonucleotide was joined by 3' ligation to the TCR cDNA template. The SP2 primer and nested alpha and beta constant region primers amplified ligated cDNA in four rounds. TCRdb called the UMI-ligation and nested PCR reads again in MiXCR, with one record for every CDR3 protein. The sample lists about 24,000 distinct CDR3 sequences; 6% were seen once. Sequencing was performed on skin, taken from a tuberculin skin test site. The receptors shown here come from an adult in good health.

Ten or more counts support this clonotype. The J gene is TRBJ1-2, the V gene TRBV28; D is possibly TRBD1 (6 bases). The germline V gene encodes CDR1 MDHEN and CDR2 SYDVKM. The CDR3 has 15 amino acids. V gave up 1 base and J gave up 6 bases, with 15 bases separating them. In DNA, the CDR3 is TGTGCCAGCAGTTTATATTCGGCGGGGGCAGATGGCTACACCTTC. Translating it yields CASSLYSAGADGYTF.

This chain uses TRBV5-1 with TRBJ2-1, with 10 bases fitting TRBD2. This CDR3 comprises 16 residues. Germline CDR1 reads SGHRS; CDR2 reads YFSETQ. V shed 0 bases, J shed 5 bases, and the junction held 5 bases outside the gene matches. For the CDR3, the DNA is TGCGCCAGCAGCTTGGTGACTAGCGGGCCCAACAATGAGCAGTTCTTC. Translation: CASSLVTSGPNNEQFF.

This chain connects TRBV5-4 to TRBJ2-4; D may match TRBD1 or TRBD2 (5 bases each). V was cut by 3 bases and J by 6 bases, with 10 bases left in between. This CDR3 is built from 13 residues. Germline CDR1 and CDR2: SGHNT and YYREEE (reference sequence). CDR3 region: CASSSGTSNIQYF. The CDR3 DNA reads TGTGCCAGCAGCTCCGGGACCTCAAACATTCAGTACTTC.

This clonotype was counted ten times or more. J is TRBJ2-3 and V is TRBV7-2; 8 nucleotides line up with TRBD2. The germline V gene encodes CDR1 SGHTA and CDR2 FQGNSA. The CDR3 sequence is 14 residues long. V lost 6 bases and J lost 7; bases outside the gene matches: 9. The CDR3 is CASSSGGRGYTQYF. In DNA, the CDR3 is TGTGCCAGCAGTTCGGGGGGGCGAGGATATACGCAGTATTTT.

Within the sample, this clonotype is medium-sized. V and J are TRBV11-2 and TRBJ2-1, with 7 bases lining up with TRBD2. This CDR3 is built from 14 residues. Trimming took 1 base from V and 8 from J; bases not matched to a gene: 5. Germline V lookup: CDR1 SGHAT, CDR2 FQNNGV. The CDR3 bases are TGTGCCAGCAGCTTAGCCGGGGAGGGTTATGAGCAGTTCTTC. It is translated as CASSLAGEGYEQFF.

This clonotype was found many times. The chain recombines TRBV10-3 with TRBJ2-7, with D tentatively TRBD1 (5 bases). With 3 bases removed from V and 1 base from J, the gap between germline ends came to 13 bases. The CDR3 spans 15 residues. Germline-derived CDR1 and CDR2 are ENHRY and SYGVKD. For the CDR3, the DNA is TGTGCCATCAGTGAACAAGCCGACAGATCCTACGAGCAGTACTTC. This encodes CAISEQADRSYEQYF.

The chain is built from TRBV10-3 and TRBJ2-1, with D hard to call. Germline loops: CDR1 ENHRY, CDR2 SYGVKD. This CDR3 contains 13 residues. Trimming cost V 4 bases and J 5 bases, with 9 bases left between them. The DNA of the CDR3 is TGTGCCATCAGTGTCTCGGCAGACAATGAGCAGTTCTTC. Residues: CAISVSADNEQFF.

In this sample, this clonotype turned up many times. The CDR3 sequence: CSAIRQGGNIQYF. The DNA of the CDR3 is TGCAGTGCTATCCGACAGGGGGGGAACATTCAGTACTTC. This chain uses TRBV20-1 with TRBJ2-4; 9 bases are shared with TRBD1. The CDR3 loop spans 13 amino acids. Germline CDR1 is DFQATT and CDR2 is SNEGSKA (reference sequence). V dropped 4 bases and J dropped 7; count of bases not matched to a gene: 5.